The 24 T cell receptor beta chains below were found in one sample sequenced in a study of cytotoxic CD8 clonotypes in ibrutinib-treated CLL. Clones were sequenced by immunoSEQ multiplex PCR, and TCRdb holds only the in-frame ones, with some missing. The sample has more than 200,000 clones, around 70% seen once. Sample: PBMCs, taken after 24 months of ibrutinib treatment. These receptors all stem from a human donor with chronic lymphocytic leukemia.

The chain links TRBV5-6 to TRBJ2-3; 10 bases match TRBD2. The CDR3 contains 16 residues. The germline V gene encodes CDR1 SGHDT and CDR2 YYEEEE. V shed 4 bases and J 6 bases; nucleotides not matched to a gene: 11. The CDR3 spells CASSPLPSGRGDTQYF. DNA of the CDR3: TGTGCCAGCAGCCCTCTACCAAGCGGGAGGGGGGATACGCAGTATTTT. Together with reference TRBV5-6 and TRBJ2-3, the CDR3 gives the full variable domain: DAGVTQSPTHLIKTRGQQVTLRCSPKSGHDTVSWYQQALGQGPQFIFQYYEEEERQRGNFPDRFSGHQFPNYSSELNVNALLLGDSALYLCASSPLPSGRGDTQYFGPGTRLTVL.

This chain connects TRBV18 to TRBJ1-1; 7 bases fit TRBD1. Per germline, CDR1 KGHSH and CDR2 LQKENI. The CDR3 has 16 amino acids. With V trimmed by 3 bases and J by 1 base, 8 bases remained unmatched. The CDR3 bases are TGTGCCAGCTCACCCCAATCCGACAGGGCGAACACTGAAGCTTTCTTT. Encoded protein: CASSPQSDRANTEAFF.

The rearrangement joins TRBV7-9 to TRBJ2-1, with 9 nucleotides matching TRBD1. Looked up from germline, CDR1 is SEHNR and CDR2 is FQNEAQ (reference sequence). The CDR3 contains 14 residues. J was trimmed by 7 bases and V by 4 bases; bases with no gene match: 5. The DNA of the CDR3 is TGTGCCAGCAGCTCTTGGGACAGGGCTAATGAGCAGTTCTTC. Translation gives CASSSWDRANEQFF.

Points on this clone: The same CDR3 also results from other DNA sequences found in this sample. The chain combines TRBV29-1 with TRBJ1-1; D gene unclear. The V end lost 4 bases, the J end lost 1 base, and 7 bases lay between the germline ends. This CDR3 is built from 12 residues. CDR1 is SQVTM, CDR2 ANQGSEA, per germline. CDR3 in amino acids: CSVVRENTEAFF. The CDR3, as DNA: TGCAGCGTTGTAAGGGAGAACACTGAAGCTTTCTTT.

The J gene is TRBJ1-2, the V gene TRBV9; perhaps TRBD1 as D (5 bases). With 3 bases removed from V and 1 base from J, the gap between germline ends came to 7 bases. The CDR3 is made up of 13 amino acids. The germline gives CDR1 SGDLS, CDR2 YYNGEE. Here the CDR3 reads CASSGRVNYGYTF. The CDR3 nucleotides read TGTGCCAGCAGCGGCAGGGTTAACTATGGCTACACCTTC.

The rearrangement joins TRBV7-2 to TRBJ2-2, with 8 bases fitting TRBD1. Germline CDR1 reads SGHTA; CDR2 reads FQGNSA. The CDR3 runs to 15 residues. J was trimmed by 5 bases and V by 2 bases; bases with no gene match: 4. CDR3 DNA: TGTGCCAGCAGCTTATCCAGGGGGCGAACCGGGGAGCTGTTTTTT. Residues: CASSLSRGRTGELFF.

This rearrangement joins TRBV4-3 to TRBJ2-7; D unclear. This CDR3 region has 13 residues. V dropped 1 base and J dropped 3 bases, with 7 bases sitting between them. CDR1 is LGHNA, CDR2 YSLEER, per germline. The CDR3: CASSQGVDYEQYF. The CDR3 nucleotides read TGCGCCAGCAGCCAAGGGGTAGACTACGAGCAGTACTTC.

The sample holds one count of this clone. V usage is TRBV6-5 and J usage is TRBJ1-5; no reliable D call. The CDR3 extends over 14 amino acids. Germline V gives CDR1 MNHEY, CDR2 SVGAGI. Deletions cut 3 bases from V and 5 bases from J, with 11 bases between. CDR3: CASSYTERDQPQHF. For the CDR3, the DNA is TGTGCCAGCAGTTATACTGAGAGGGATCAGCCCCAGCATTTT.

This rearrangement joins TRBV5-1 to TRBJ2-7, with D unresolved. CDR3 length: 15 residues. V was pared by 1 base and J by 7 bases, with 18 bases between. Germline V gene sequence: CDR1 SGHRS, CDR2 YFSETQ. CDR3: CASSLYLTSGTEQYF. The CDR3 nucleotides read TGCGCCAGCAGCTTGTATTTGACTTCCGGAACTGAGCAGTACTTC.

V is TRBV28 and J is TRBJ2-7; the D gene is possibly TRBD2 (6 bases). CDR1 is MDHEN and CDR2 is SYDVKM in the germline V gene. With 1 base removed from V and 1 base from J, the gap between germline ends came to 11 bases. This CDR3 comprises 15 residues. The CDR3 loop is CASSLFRGVSYEQYF. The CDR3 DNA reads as TGTGCCAGCAGTTTATTCCGCGGGGTTTCCTACGAGCAGTACTTC.

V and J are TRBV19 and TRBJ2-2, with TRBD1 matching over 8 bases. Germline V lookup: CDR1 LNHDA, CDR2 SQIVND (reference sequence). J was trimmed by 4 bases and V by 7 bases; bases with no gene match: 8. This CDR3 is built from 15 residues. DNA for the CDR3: TGTGCCAGTACCGATGACAGGGGAGCCACCGGGGAGCTGTTTTTT. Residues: CASTDDRGATGELFF.

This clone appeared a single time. The CDR3 is CASSLGAYEQYF. The CDR3 nucleotides are TGTGCCAGCAGCTTAGGGGCTTACGAGCAGTACTTC. The J gene is TRBJ2-7, the V gene TRBV7-6; D remains ambiguous. The CDR3 runs 12 residues. Trimming took off 1 base at V and 4 bases at J, with 5 bases between the two ends. Per germline, CDR1 SGHVS and CDR2 FNYEAQ.

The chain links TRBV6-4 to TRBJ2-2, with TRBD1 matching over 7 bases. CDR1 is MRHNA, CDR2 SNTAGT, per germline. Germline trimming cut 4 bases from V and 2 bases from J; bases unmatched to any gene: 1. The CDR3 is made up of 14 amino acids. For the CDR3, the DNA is TGTGCCAGCAGTGGACAGGGCAACACCGGGGAGCTGTTTTTT. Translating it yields CASSGQGNTGELFF.

The CDR3 nucleotides are TGTGCCAGCAGCTTAGCGCGGCAGGAGAACACCGGGGAGCTGTTTTTT. Protein: CASSLARQENTGELFF. The chain couples TRBV11-1 to TRBJ2-2, with D uncertain. Trimming took off 0 bases at V and 1 base at J, with 9 bases between the two ends. The length of the CDR3 is 16 residues. In germline, CDR1 is SGHAT, CDR2 FQDESV (reference sequence).

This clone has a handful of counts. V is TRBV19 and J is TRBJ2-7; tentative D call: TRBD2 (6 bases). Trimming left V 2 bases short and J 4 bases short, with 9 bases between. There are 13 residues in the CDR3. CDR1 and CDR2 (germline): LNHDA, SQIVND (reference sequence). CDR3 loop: CASSISGTYEQYF. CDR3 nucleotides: TGTGCCAGTAGTATAAGTGGGACTTACGAGCAGTACTTC. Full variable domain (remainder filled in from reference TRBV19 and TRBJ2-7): DGGITQSPKYLFRKEGQNVTLSCEQNLNHDAMYWYRQDPGQGLRLIYYSQIVNDFQKGDIAEGYSVSREKKESFPLTVTSAQKNPTAFYLCASSISGTYEQYFGPGTRLTVT.

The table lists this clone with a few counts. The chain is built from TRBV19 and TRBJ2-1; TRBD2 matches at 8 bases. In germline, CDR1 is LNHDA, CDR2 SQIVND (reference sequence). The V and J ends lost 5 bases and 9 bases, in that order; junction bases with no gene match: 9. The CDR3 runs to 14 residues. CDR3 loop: CASSAGLAGTEQFF. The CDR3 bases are TGTGCCAGTAGTGCCGGATTAGCGGGAACTGAGCAGTTCTTC.

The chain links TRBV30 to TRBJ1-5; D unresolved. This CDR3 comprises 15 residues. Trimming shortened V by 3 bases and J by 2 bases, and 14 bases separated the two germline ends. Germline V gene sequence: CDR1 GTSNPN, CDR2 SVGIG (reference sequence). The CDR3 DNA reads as TGTGCCTGGAGGCAACCGGACGGACGCAATCAGCCCCAGCATTTT. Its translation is CAWRQPDGRNQPQHF.

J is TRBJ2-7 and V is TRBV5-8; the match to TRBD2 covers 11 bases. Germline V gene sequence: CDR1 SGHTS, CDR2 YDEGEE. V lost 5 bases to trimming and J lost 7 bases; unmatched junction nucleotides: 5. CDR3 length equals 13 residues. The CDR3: CASRLAGAREQYF. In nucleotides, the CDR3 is TGTGCCAGCAGACTAGCGGGAGCTCGGGAGCAGTACTTC.

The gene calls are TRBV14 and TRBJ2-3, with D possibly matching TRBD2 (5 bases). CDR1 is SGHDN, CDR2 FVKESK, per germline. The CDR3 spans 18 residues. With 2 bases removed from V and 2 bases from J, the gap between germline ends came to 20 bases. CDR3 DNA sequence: TGTGCCAGCAGCCAATCCCGAGGGTGGGAGCCCGACACAGATACGCAGTATTTT. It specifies CASSQSRGWEPDTDTQYF.

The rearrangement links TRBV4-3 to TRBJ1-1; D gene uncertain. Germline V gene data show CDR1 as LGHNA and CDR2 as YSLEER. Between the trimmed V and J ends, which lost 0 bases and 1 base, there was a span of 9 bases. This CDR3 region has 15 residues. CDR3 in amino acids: CASSQDYGRNTEAFF. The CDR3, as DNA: TGCGCCAGCAGCCAAGATTATGGCAGGAACACTGAAGCTTTCTTT.

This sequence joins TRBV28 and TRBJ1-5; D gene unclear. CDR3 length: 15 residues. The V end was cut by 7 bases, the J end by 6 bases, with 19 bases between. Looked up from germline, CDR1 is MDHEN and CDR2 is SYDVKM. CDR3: CASTTRPGSGQPQHF. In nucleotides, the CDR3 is TGTGCCAGCACCACGAGGCCGGGGTCAGGTCAGCCCCAGCATTTT.

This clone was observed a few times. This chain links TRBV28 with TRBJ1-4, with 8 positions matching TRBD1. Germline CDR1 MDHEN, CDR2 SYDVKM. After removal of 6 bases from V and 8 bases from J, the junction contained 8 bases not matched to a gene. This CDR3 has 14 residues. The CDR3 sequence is CASRGGQGREKLFF. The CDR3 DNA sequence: TGTGCCAGCAGGGGAGGACAGGGAAGGGAAAAACTGTTTTTT.

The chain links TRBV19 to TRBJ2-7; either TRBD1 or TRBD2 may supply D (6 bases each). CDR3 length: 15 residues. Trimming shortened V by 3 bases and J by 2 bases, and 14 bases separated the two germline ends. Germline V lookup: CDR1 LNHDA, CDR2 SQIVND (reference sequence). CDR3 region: CASSIWAGEAYEQYF. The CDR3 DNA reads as TGTGCCAGTAGTATTTGGGCAGGGGAGGCCTACGAGCAGTACTTC. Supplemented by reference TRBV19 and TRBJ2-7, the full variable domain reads DGGITQSPKYLFRKEGQNVTLSCEQNLNHDAMYWYRQDPGQGLRLIYYSQIVNDFQKGDIAEGYSVSREKKESFPLTVTSAQKNPTAFYLCASSIWAGEAYEQYFGPGTRLTVT.

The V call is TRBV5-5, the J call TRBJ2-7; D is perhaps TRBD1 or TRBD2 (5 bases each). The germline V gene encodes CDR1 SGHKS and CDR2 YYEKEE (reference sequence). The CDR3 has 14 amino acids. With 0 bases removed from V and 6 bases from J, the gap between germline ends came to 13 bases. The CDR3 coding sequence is TGTGCCAGCAGCTTGGTTGGGACCTCTCGCGAGCAGTACTTC. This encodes CASSLVGTSREQYF.